This T cell receptor beta chain was identified in a study of T cells in tuberculosis. Study in general: CD1B tetramers identified T cells specific for mycobacterial lipid GMM. Blood was taken before or within 7 days of anti-tuberculosis therapy.

The data were produced by immunoSEQ multiplex PCR, yet TCRdb's version contains in-frame clones alone and is incomplete. The sample shows some 49,000 clones, about 95% of them seen only once. Trimming shortened V by 1 base and J by 0 bases, and 10 bases separated the two germline ends. The CDR3 is 15 amino acids. The germline V gene encodes CDR1 SGHRS and CDR2 YFSETQ. This sample's time point: new active TB diagnosis, blood taken before or within 7 days of starting treatment. The chain uses TRBV5-1 and TRBJ1-1, with TRBD1 as a possible D gene (5 bases). The material sequenced was PBMCs, taken at tuberculosis diagnosis. This TCR was recovered from an adult with tuberculosis. For the CDR3, the DNA is TGCGCCAGCAGCTTGACAGGAAGGGTGAACACTGAAGCTTTCTTT. Translated: CASSLTGRVNTEAFF.